This T cell receptor beta chain was identified during a study of blood T cells in healthy people across ages. This clonotype was observed a handful of times. For the second PCR, which ran for roughly 7 to 11 cycles, a sample-barcoded 5' primer and a J-beta primer mix were used. TCRdb fed the 5' RACE reads into MiXCR, producing one record per CDR3 protein. The repertoire holds 1.5 million to 2 million distinct CDR3 sequences, with roughly two fifths as singletons. The CDR3 totals 13 residues. Germline loops: CDR1 SGDLS, CDR2 YYNGEE. V lost 2 bases and J lost 7, with 10 bases in between. The sample comprised blood. The TCR was taken from a human donor in good health. The chain has TRBV9 and TRBJ2-1, with D tentatively TRBD2 (6 bases). CDR3 DNA: TGTGCCAGCAGCGTGGCGGGGATGAATGAGCAGTTCTTC. This translates into CASSVAGMNEQFF.